A single sample is the source of the 24 T cell receptor beta chains below, sequenced in a study of cytomegalovirus exposure and HLA in healthy donors. Both 60 Vbeta primers and 13 Jbeta primers went into the PCR. Clones were read by immunoSEQ multiplex PCR, and TCRdb kept only the in-frame ones, dropping some. The table lists around 170,000 clones, over 75% of them singletons, with around 0.52% in the top ten. Source material: PBMCs. The receptor source for this set is a woman between 45 and 60 years old in good health and CMV-seronegative.

This clone was counted only a few times. CDR3: CASSPSDRGTLAKNIQYF. CDR3 nucleotide sequence: TGTGCCAGCAGCCCCTCGGACAGGGGTACTCTAGCCAAAAACATTCAGTACTTC. The chain employs TRBV7-9 and TRBJ2-4; the match to TRBD1 covers 9 bases. Germline CDR1 SEHNR, CDR2 FQNEAQ (reference sequence). The CDR3 contains 18 residues. Trimming cost V 5 bases and J 0 bases; bases outside gene matches: 11.

This clone showed up just once. The rearrangement uses TRBV7-2 and TRBJ2-5, with 11 bases that match TRBD1. Gene TRBJ2-7 matches the end of the DNA better, so the J call may be wrong. Germline CDR1 is SGHTA and CDR2 is FQGNSA. The CDR3 totals 15 residues. CDR3 DNA: TGTGCCAGCAGCTTAGCGGGACAGGGGGAGTACGAGCAGTACTTC. Its protein product is CASSLAGQGEYEQYF.

The chain carries TRBV6-5 and TRBJ2-3; TRBD2 might be the D (5 bases). Germline V gives CDR1 MNHEY, CDR2 SVGAGI. V was trimmed by 4 bases and J by 0 bases, leaving 14 bases between them. The CDR3 runs to 16 residues. The CDR3 DNA reads as TGTGCCAGCAGTTCCCGCGACTACACAAGCACAGATACGCAGTATTTT. Residues: CASSSRDYTSTDTQYF.

The table lists this clone with a count of one. V usage is TRBV9 and J usage is TRBJ2-1; 7 bases are a match to TRBD2. The germline CDR1 and CDR2 sequences are SGDLS and YYNGEE. Unmatched junction bases numbered 9, after V lost 8 bases and J lost 4 bases. This CDR3 is 14 amino acids long. In DNA, the CDR3 is TGTGCCAGTGCCGGGACTACCTTTTACAATGAGCAGTTCTTC. It translates to CASAGTTFYNEQFF.

The chain combines TRBV4-3 with TRBJ1-1; D may be TRBD1 (6 bases). Trimming stripped 0 bases from V and 0 bases from J, with 8 bases between. Germline values: CDR1 LGHNA, CDR2 YSLEER. The CDR3 has 15 residues. This chain's CDR3 is CASSQEQGVNTEAFF. The CDR3 bases are TGCGCCAGCAGCCAAGAACAGGGTGTGAACACTGAAGCTTTCTTT.

In DNA form, the CDR3 reads TGTGCCAGCAGTTCGTGGACAGTTCCCTACGAGCAGTACTTC. Amino acids: CASSSWTVPYEQYF. The V call is TRBV28, the J call TRBJ2-7; maybe TRBD1 (6 bases). This CDR3 contains 14 residues. The ends were cut back, 4 bases at V and 2 bases at J, with 12 bases in the middle. Germline loops: CDR1 MDHEN, CDR2 SYDVKM.

J is TRBJ1-2 and V is TRBV5-1; 11 nucleotides agree with TRBD1. Germline-derived CDR1 and CDR2 are SGHRS and YFSETQ. CDR3 size: 15 residues. V trimming: 4 bases; J trimming: 4 bases; junction bases outside the gene matches: 6. The CDR3 sequence: CASSTGQGDGYGYTF. The CDR3 coding sequence is TGCGCCAGCAGCACGGGACAGGGGGACGGCTATGGCTACACCTTC. The whole variable domain, filled in from reference TRBV5-1 and TRBJ1-2, reads KAGVTQTPRYLIKTRGQQVTLSCSPISGHRSVSWYQQTPGQGLQFLFEYFSETQRNKGNFPGRFSGRQFSNSRSEMNVSTLELGDSALYLCASSTGQGDGYGYTFGSGTRLTVV.

The chain recombines TRBV5-1 with TRBJ1-2, with a possible D match to TRBD1 (6 bases). The germline gives CDR1 SGHRS, CDR2 YFSETQ. This CDR3 is 16 amino acids long. The V end lost 2 bases, the J end lost 0 bases, and 14 bases lay between the germline ends. This chain's CDR3 is CASSLLDGTTNYGYTF. The CDR3 DNA follows: TGCGCCAGCAGCTTATTAGACGGGACAACTAACTATGGCTACACCTTC.

This chain uses TRBV4-1 with TRBJ2-1; D may be TRBD2 (5 bases). Trimming stripped 0 bases from V and 10 bases from J, with 22 bases between. CDR1 is MGHRA and CDR2 is YSYEKL in the germline V gene. The CDR3 extends over 17 amino acids. The CDR3 loop reads CASSQEFAAGAWLEQFF. The CDR3, as DNA: TGCGCCAGCAGCCAAGAATTTGCCGCGGGCGCCTGGTTAGAGCAGTTCTTC.

The V call is TRBV29-1, the J call TRBJ2-1; no firm D call. The CDR3 spans 14 residues. CDR1 is SQVTM and CDR2 is ANQGSEA in the germline V gene. Trimming removed 6 bases at V and 0 bases at J, with 12 bases between. This CDR3 is CSVLFTSSYNEQFF. CDR3 DNA: TGCAGCGTCCTATTCACGAGCTCCTACAATGAGCAGTTCTTC.

The chain has TRBV27 and TRBJ2-5; the D gene is possibly TRBD1 (6 bases). The DNA end is a closer match to TRBJ2-7, so the J assignment may be wrong. This CDR3 is 14 amino acids long. The germline gives CDR1 MNHEY, CDR2 SMNVEV (reference sequence). Here the CDR3 reads CASSPTGSSYEQYF. CDR3 DNA sequence: TGTGCCAGCAGTCCCACAGGGAGCTCCTACGAGCAGTACTTC.

Worth noting for this clone: The junction shows a germline mismatch at one end, possibly a read error. V gene TRBV28 combines with J gene TRBJ1-4; 7 bases fit TRBD1. From germline, CDR1 is MDHEN and CDR2 SYDVKM. The CDR3 extends over 15 amino acids. The CDR3 is CASSLVRDSNGKLFF. In DNA, the CDR3 is TGTGCCAGCAGTTTAGTAAGGGACAGTAATGGAAAACTGTTTTTT. Supplemented by reference TRBV28 and TRBJ1-4, the full variable domain reads DVKVTQSSRYLVKRTGEKVFLECVQDMDHENMFWYRQDPGLGLRLIYFSYDVKMKEKGDIPEGYSVSREKKERFSLILESASTNQTSMYLCASSLVRDSNGKLFFGSGTQLSVL.

Notes on this clone: Other DNA sequences from this sample encode an identical CDR3 as well. V is TRBV20-1 and J is TRBJ2-7; D remains unclear. Germline V lookup: CDR1 DFQATT, CDR2 SNEGSKA (reference sequence). The CDR3 is 11 residues long. The CDR3 region has the DNA TGCAGCGCTCAGACATCCGCCGAGCAGTACTTC. Amino acids: CSAQTSAEQYF.

This clone was seen a few times. The chain recombines TRBV10-3 with TRBJ1-5, with D uncertain. The CDR3 loop spans 13 amino acids. The germline V and J ends were trimmed by 3 bases and 3 bases, with 6 bases remaining between them. Per the germline V gene, CDR1 is ENHRY and CDR2 is SYGVKD. CDR3 loop: CAISDGDNQPQHF. The CDR3 DNA reads TGTGCCATCAGTGATGGAGACAATCAGCCCCAGCATTTT.

This chain connects TRBV27 to TRBJ1-2; 10 bases fit TRBD1. The CDR3 consists of 14 residues. CDR1 MNHEY and CDR2 SMNVEV come from the germline V gene (reference sequence). V shed 6 bases and J 8 bases; nucleotides not matched to a gene: 9. CDR3: CASSPGTGAKGYTF. The CDR3 DNA follows: TGTGCCAGCAGCCCCGGGACAGGGGCTAAGGGCTACACCTTC.

CDR3 nucleotides: TGTGCCAGCAGCTTAACTTTGGGGCGCGACGAGACCCAGTACTTC. This translates into CASSLTLGRDETQYF. This chain links TRBV7-9 with TRBJ2-5; tentative D call: TRBD1 (5 bases). V lost 2 bases to trimming and J lost 5 bases, with 15 bases between them. Germline assignment: CDR1 SEHNR and CDR2 FQNEAQ (reference sequence). This CDR3 has 15 residues.

The V gene is TRBV2, the J gene TRBJ2-5; 8 nucleotides match TRBD2. Germline CDR1 reads SNHLY; CDR2 reads FYNNEI. The CDR3 spans 13 residues. J was trimmed by 2 bases and V by 11 bases; bases with no gene match: 7. DNA for the CDR3: TGTGCCGTCAGAGCGGGGGAGCAAGAGACCCAGTACTTC. This gives the protein CAVRAGEQETQYF.

This chain joins TRBV5-1 and TRBJ2-6; no definite D call. The CDR3 is made up of 16 amino acids. Germline assignment: CDR1 SGHRS and CDR2 YFSETQ. Trimming stripped 1 base from V and 0 bases from J, with 8 bases between. This CDR3 is CASSLYSRSGANVLTF. The CDR3 coding sequence is TGCGCCAGCAGCTTGTACTCTCGCTCTGGGGCCAACGTCCTGACTTTC. Supplemented by reference TRBV5-1 and TRBJ2-6, the full variable domain reads KAGVTQTPRYLIKTRGQQVTLSCSPISGHRSVSWYQQTPGQGLQFLFEYFSETQRNKGNFPGRFSGRQFSNSRSEMNVSTLELGDSALYLCASSLYSRSGANVLTFGAGSRLTVL.

V usage is TRBV4-3 and J usage is TRBJ1-1, with 8 bases fitting TRBD1. Per the germline V gene, CDR1 is LGHNA and CDR2 is YSLEER. The ends lost 4 bases at V and 1 base at J; junction bases unmatched: 5. This CDR3 contains 15 residues. DNA for the CDR3: TGCGCCAGCAGCCCCTACACAGGGGGGAACACTGAAGCTTTCTTT. This encodes CASSPYTGGNTEAFF.

The V and J genes are TRBV28 and TRBJ1-2; perhaps TRBD1 as D (5 bases). CDR3 length equals 15 residues. The germline CDR1 and CDR2 sequences are MDHEN and SYDVKM. Deletions cut 2 bases from V and 2 bases from J, with 12 bases between. This chain's CDR3 is CASSLGATGNYGYTF. In DNA form, the CDR3 reads TGTGCCAGCAGTTTAGGGGCAACTGGGAACTATGGCTACACCTTC.

The chain links TRBV5-1 to TRBJ2-5; D possibly corresponds to TRBD1 (6 bases). Germline V CDR1 and CDR2: SGHRS, YFSETQ. Trimming cost V 4 bases and J 4 bases, with 17 bases left between them. The length of the CDR3 is 15 residues. CDR3 residues: CASSPTYGQRETQYF. In DNA form, the CDR3 reads TGCGCCAGCAGCCCCACATACGGACAGAGAGAGACCCAGTACTTC.

The chain joins TRBV28 to TRBJ2-7, with 9 positions matching TRBD1. Germline V gene sequence: CDR1 MDHEN, CDR2 SYDVKM. J lost 1 base, V lost 7 bases, and 8 bases had no gene match. This CDR3 has 15 residues. The CDR3 DNA reads as TGTGCCAGCAACTCAGGGGGACAGGGTTCCTACGAGCAGTACTTC. Its translation is CASNSGGQGSYEQYF.

This clone has just one count. V usage is TRBV10-3 and J usage is TRBJ2-2, with 8 bases identical to TRBD2. Germline values: CDR1 ENHRY, CDR2 SYGVKD. Trimming at V came to 4 bases and at J to 3 bases, leaving 7 bases not matched to a gene. This CDR3 comprises 16 residues. This chain's CDR3 is CAISGTAGVYTGELFF. In nucleotides, the CDR3 is TGTGCCATCAGTGGAACAGCGGGGGTCTACACCGGGGAGCTGTTTTTT.

The chain uses TRBV5-1 and TRBJ1-2, with TRBD1 as a possible D gene (6 bases). Trimming stripped 4 bases from V and 0 bases from J, with 10 bases between. The CDR3 extends over 14 amino acids. CDR1 SGHRS and CDR2 YFSETQ come from the germline V gene. CDR3 sequence: CASSRQAANYGYTF. CDR3 coding DNA: TGCGCCAGCAGCAGACAGGCAGCTAACTATGGCTACACCTTC.